The sequence of this TCR beta chain was determined in a study of shared clonotypes between healthy human individuals. Findings of the study overall: Inspection by rarefaction showed sorted-subset sequencing to be incomplete despite large depth. Among donors, clonotype sharing was expected to be affected by sequencing depth. The researchers took only blood, and tissue repertoires probably look different.

About this clone itself: Its antigen remains unidentified. Other DNA sequences from this sample encode an identical CDR3 as well.

Sequencing used immunoSEQ multiplex PCR; TCRdb keeps in-frame clones, though not all of them. This repertoire shows a few million clones, approximately 93% found once; its top ten account for 0.39%. CD4+ cells were split into CD45RA+ naive and CD45RA-negative memory subsets. The CDR3 runs to 14 residues. Germline V gene data show CDR1 as SGDLS and CDR2 as YYNGEE. The V end was cut by 2 bases, the J end by 2 bases, with 9 bases between. Sequenced: naive CD4+ T cells from PBMCs. Specified subset: CD45RA+ positively selected. The chain has TRBV9 and TRBJ2-3, with D possibly being TRBD2 (6 bases). This receptor was identified in a young man in good health. Some clones in this sample may be carry-over from other donors' samples. For the CDR3, the DNA is TGTGCCAGCAGCGTGGAGGGGATCACAGATACGCAGTATTTT. It codes for CASSVEGITDTQYF.